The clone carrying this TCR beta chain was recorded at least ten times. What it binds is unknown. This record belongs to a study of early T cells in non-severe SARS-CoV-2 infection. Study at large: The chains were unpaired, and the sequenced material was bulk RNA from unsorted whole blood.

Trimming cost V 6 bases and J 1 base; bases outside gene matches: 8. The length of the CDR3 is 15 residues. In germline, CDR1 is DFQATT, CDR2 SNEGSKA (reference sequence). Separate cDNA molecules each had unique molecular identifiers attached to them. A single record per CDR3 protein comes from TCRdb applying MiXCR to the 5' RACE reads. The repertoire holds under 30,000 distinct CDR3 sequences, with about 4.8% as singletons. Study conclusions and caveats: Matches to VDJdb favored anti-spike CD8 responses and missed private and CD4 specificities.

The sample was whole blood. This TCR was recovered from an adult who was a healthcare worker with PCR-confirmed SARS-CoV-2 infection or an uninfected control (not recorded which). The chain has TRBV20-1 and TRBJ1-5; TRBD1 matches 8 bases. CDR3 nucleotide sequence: TGCAGTGCCAGCACGGGACAGGAAAGCAATCAGCCCCAGCATTTT. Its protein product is CSASTGQESNQPQHF.